These 20 T cell receptor beta chains originate from one sample sequenced in a study of Ad26.COV2.S vaccination and SARS-CoV-2 variants. Profiling relied on immunoSEQ multiplex PCR, and the TCRdb table lists in-frame clones only, not all of them. The sample carries about 680,000 clones, around 89% recorded once. Described treatment: around 19 received Ad26.COV2.S at low or high dose, single or two shots; about 5 received placebo; per-sample allocation not given. All samples were drawn on day 63, counting from the first vaccine or placebo injection. The specimen comprised peripheral blood, sampled in a trial of Ad26.COV2.S vaccine versus placebo. The receptors were gathered from a person between 18 and 59 years old who received the Ad26.COV2.S COVID-19 vaccine or a placebo.

The chain carries TRBV12-3 or TRBV12-4 and TRBJ1-1, with 9 bases lining up with TRBD1. Trimming removed 4 bases from V and 9 bases from J; junction bases left unmatched: 6. This CDR3 has 13 residues. CDR3 sequence reads: CASSSLGQGKAFF. The CDR3 DNA is TGTGCCAGCAGTTCGCTCGGACAGGGGAAAGCTTTCTTT.

This chain joins TRBV6-5 and TRBJ2-7; the match to TRBD1 covers 11 bases. Trimming cost V 7 bases and J 2 bases; bases outside gene matches: 4. CDR1 and CDR2 (germline): MNHEY, SVGAGI. This CDR3 has 14 residues. CDR3 protein: CASTPGQGAYEQYF. Here the CDR3 DNA reads TGTGCCAGCACTCCGGGACAGGGGGCCTACGAGCAGTACTTC.

CDR3 sequence reads: CASSQDPTVTEAFF. CDR3 in DNA: TGTGCCAGCAGCCAAGATCCGACCGTCACTGAAGCTTTCTTT. This sequence joins TRBV3-1 (or the pseudogene TRBV3-2) and TRBJ1-1; no clear D. V was clipped by 0 bases and J by 4 bases, with 9 bases between them. CDR1 LGHDT and CDR2 YNNKEL come from the germline V gene (reference sequence). This CDR3 is 14 amino acids long.

The genes are TRBV19 and TRBJ1-3; D gene ambiguous. The CDR3 consists of 15 residues. The germline V gene has CDR1 LNHDA and CDR2 SQIVND (reference sequence). Trimming took 10 bases from V and 1 from J, leaving 17 bases between them. The CDR3 reads CAIIRGLGSGNTIYF. The DNA for the CDR3 is TGTGCCATCATAAGAGGCTTGGGGTCTGGAAACACCATATATTTT. Drawing the rest from reference TRBV19 and TRBJ1-3, the complete variable domain is DGGITQSPKYLFRKEGQNVTLSCEQNLNHDAMYWYRQDPGQGLRLIYYSQIVNDFQKGDIAEGYSVSREKKESFPLTVTSAQKNPTAFYLCAIIRGLGSGNTIYFGEGSWLTVV.

V is TRBV9 and J is TRBJ2-1; a weak D match, TRBD1 (5 bases). CDR1 and CDR2 (germline): SGDLS, YYNGEE. Trimming pared 1 base from V and 0 bases from J, leaving 8 bases between. The CDR3 contains 15 residues. CDR3: CASSVTGDSYNEQFF. Written as DNA, the CDR3 is TGTGCCAGCAGCGTAACAGGAGACTCCTACAATGAGCAGTTCTTC. The full variable domain, in which reference TRBV9 and TRBJ2-1 provide the parts outside the CDR3, is DSGVTQTPKHLITATGQRVTLRCSPRSGDLSVYWYQQSLDQGLQFLIQYYNGEERAKGNILERFSAQQFPDLHSELNLSSLELGDSALYFCASSVTGDSYNEQFFGPGTRLTVL.

The chain has TRBV29-1 and TRBJ2-5; 8 bases line up with TRBD1. This CDR3 has 14 residues. The V and J ends lost 4 bases and 2 bases, in that order; junction bases with no gene match: 6. Germline lookup yields CDR1 SQVTM and CDR2 ANQGSEA. CDR3 in DNA: TGCAGCGTTGTGAGGACAGGGCGGCAAGAGACCCAGTACTTC. Translation: CSVVRTGRQETQYF.

This clone appeared once. The rearrangement joins TRBV6-1 to TRBJ1-1, with D maybe TRBD1 (5 bases). Deletions cut 2 bases from V and 4 bases from J, with 11 bases between. This CDR3 spans 14 amino acids. Germline V lookup: CDR1 MNHNS, CDR2 SASEGT. CDR3 in amino acids: CASSETQGITEAFF. As DNA, the CDR3 is TGTGCCAGCAGTGAAACCCAGGGAATCACTGAAGCTTTCTTT.

The gene calls are TRBV5-1 and TRBJ2-6; no definite D call. Germline-derived CDR1 and CDR2 are SGHRS and YFSETQ. The ends were cut back, 4 bases at V and 0 bases at J, with 8 bases in the middle. This CDR3 spans 15 amino acids. The CDR3 DNA sequence: TGCGCCAGCAGCCCGGTCGCCTCTGGGGCCAACGTCCTGACTTTC. Translated: CASSPVASGANVLTF.

V gene TRBV24-1 combines with J gene TRBJ2-2, with unresolved D. V was clipped by 3 bases and J by 6 bases, with 7 bases between them. CDR1 and CDR2 from the germline V gene are KGHDR and SFDVKD. This CDR3 contains 13 residues. The CDR3 bases are TGTGCCACCAGTGATCCCTTGCCCGGGGAGCTGTTTTTT. Its translation: CATSDPLPGELFF.

The CDR3 loop is CASSFRSYGYEKLFF. As DNA, the CDR3 is TGCGCCAGCAGCTTCCGTTCGTACGGGTATGAAAAACTGTTTTTT. V and J are TRBV5-1 and TRBJ1-4; D ambiguous. This CDR3 is built from 15 residues. The germline V and J ends were trimmed by 2 bases and 6 bases, with 14 bases remaining between them. Germline loops: CDR1 SGHRS, CDR2 YFSETQ.

This chain uses TRBV6-5 with TRBJ1-3; D unresolved. Germline CDR1 MNHEY, CDR2 SVGAGI. CDR3 size: 13 residues. V was cut by 5 bases and J by 9 bases, with 14 bases left in between. The CDR3 reads CASSPLMRGTIYF. CDR3 sequence (DNA): TGTGCCAGCAGTCCCCTAATGAGAGGCACCATATATTTT.

The chain has TRBV2 and TRBJ1-5; D may be TRBD1 (6 bases). The CDR3 runs 15 residues. Trimming removed 7 bases from V and 5 bases from J, with 18 bases in between. Looked up from germline, CDR1 is SNHLY and CDR2 is FYNNEI. CDR3: CASTIYTGTHQPQHF. CDR3 in DNA: TGTGCCAGCACTATCTATACAGGGACTCATCAGCCCCAGCATTTT.

The J gene is TRBJ1-6, the V gene TRBV5-4; D is undetermined. Germline V CDR1 and CDR2: SGHNT, YYREEE (reference sequence). V lost 0 bases, J lost 7 bases, and 8 bases lay in between. The CDR3 is 14 residues long. The CDR3 loop reads CASSLDLGNSPLHF. The DNA of the CDR3 is TGTGCCAGCAGCTTGGATCTCGGCAATTCACCCCTCCACTTT.

V usage is TRBV5-6 and J usage is TRBJ2-7, with 14 bases lining up with TRBD2. Germline V gene data show CDR1 as SGHDT and CDR2 as YYEEEE. With 4 bases clipped from V and 5 bases from J, the junction kept 5 bases outside the gene matches. CDR3 length equals 15 residues. The CDR3 DNA follows: TGTGCCAGCAGCCCGAGGGGACTAGCGGGAGACGAGCAGTACTTC. It encodes CASSPRGLAGDEQYF.

The chain combines TRBV27 with TRBJ1-1; TRBD1 is a possible D gene (6 bases). Germline V gene sequence: CDR1 MNHEY, CDR2 SMNVEV (reference sequence). Trimming removed 0 bases from V and 6 bases from J, with 14 bases in between. The CDR3 has 15 amino acids. CDR3 sequence reads: CASSLSPQGWAEAFF. The CDR3 DNA sequence: TGTGCCAGCAGTTTATCGCCGCAGGGGTGGGCTGAAGCTTTCTTT.

Concerning this clone itself: Other DNA sequences in this sample translate to the same CDR3. The chain combines TRBV5-1 with TRBJ1-1; TRBD1 is a possible D gene (5 bases). This CDR3 comprises 13 residues. From germline, CDR1 is SGHRS and CDR2 YFSETQ. Trimming cost V 4 bases and J 1 base, with 8 bases left between them. CDR3 protein: CASSPTENTEAFF. DNA for the CDR3: TGCGCCAGCAGCCCGACAGAGAACACTGAAGCTTTCTTT.

The chain employs TRBV18 and TRBJ1-1; 9 bases align to TRBD1. The germline CDR1 and CDR2 sequences are KGHSH and LQKENI. With V trimmed by 3 bases and J by 3 bases, 5 bases remained unmatched. The CDR3 length is 15 residues. The chain's CDR3 is CASSPSQGADTEAFF. DNA for the CDR3: TGTGCCAGCTCACCCTCACAGGGGGCGGACACTGAAGCTTTCTTT. Full variable domain (outside the CDR3, taken from reference TRBV18 and TRBJ1-1): NAGVMQNPRHLVRRRGQEARLRCSPMKGHSHVYWYRQLPEEGLKFMVYLQKENIIDESGMPKERFSAEFPKEGPSILRIQQVVRGDSAAYFCASSPSQGADTEAFFGQGTRLTVV.

The V gene is TRBV24-1, the J gene TRBJ1-4; D unresolved. Germline loops: CDR1 KGHDR, CDR2 SFDVKD. Trimming stripped 9 bases from V and 3 bases from J, with 16 bases between. The CDR3 totals 15 residues. CDR3: CATRIGPGPNEKLFF. DNA of the CDR3: TGTGCCACCCGTATAGGGCCGGGTCCTAATGAAAAACTGTTTTTT.

V is TRBV5-8 and J is TRBJ2-2, with D tentatively TRBD1 (5 bases). Trimming took 3 bases from V and 0 from J, leaving 12 bases between them. CDR3 length equals 16 residues. In germline, CDR1 is SGHTS, CDR2 YDEGEE. In nucleotides, the CDR3 is TGTGCCAGCAGCTCCCCCGCGACAGCGAACACCGGGGAGCTGTTTTTT. This translates into CASSSPATANTGELFF.

V and J are TRBV6-5 and TRBJ2-6, with 10 bases identical to TRBD1. Germline V gene data show CDR1 as MNHEY and CDR2 as SVGAGI. Trimming removed 6 bases from V and 3 bases from J; junction bases left unmatched: 2. CDR3 length: 15 amino acids. The CDR3: CASRTGGSGANVLTF. The DNA for the CDR3 is TGTGCCAGCAGGACAGGGGGCAGTGGGGCCAACGTCCTGACTTTC.